The sequence of this T cell receptor (beta chain) was determined in a study of T cell repertoires in cytomegalovirus infection. Study-level points and caveats: Summed frequency of public TCR beta families distinguished CMV carriers with the relevant HLA. The ex vivo response was dominated by HLA-C-restricted CMV-specific TCR beta clonotypes.

This clonotype showed up many times. Its antigen is undetermined. TCRdb independently ran MiXCR on the reads; one entry per CDR3 protein. The table records fewer than 550,000 distinct CDR3 sequences, roughly 10% of them present only once. Sequencing was done on a sample of PBMCs. The sequence was obtained from a human donor in good health (CMV status not recorded). Some clones in this sample may be carry-over from other donors' samples.

CDR3 DNA sequence: TGTGCCATCAGTGGCGGGGACTCTGGGGCCAACGTCCTGACTTTC. Protein sequence: CAISGGDSGANVLTF. The chain uses TRBV10-3 and TRBJ2-6, with D maybe TRBD2 (6 bases). This CDR3 is 15 amino acids long. Germline values: CDR1 ENHRY, CDR2 SYGVKD. V was clipped by 4 bases and J by 0 bases, with 7 bases between them.